The rows below give T cell receptor beta chains drawn from one sample of a study of blood T cell repertoires in COVID-19. The data were produced by immunoSEQ multiplex PCR, yet TCRdb's version contains in-frame clones alone and is incomplete. The sample holds about 140,000 clones, around 84% seen once. Material for sequencing was peripheral blood. All receptors derive from a young man with COVID-19, enrolled during active disease. Both conserved end residues are part of each CDR3. A D gene is named only where the DNA matches it firmly. Size is stated for part of the rows, as once, few or many counts, or as a class when the clone is expanded.

D gene,clone size,V gene,J gene,CDR3 DNA,CDR3 protein
TRBD1,-,TRBV9,TRBJ1-1,TGTGCCAGCAGCGCCCCCGGGACAGGGTCTTCAAGGGACACTGAAGCTTTCTTT,CASSAPGTGSSRDTEAFF
-,-,TRBV18,TRBJ2-7,TGTGCCAGCTCACCCCGACGGGCCTCCGGGGCCTACGAGCAGTACTTC,CASSPRRASGAYEQYF
-,-,TRBV27,TRBJ1-2,TGTGCCAGCAGTTTAAGGGGGAATTATGGCTACACCTTC,CASSLRGNYGYTF
-,-,TRBV18,TRBJ2-3,TGTGCCAGCTCACCACCGGGAGGATCTCCCCTCACAGATACGCAGTATTTT,CASSPPGGSPLTDTQYF
-,-,TRBV7-9,TRBJ1-1,TGTGCCAGCAGCTTAATGGAGGGATACACTGAAGCTTTCTTT,CASSLMEGYTEAFF
TRBD1,-,TRBV3-1/TRBV3-2,TRBJ2-2,TGTGCCAGCAGCCAAGAATGGTGGACAGGGGGAGAGAACACCGGGGAGCTGTTTTTT,CASSQEWWTGGENTGELFF
TRBD1,-,TRBV5-6,TRBJ2-5,TGTGCCAGCAGCCCCGGACAGGGGGAAGAGACCCAGTACTTC,CASSPGQGEETQYF
TRBD1,-,TRBV19,TRBJ2-1,TGTGCCAGTAGTCTCAAGGGTACAGGGGCTGAGCAGTTCTTC,CASSLKGTGAEQFF
-,few,TRBV2,TRBJ1-5,TGTGCCAGCAGTTCAGACAGGTTCAATCAGCCCCAGCATTTT,CASSSDRFNQPQHF
-,-,TRBV7-9,TRBJ1-6,TGTGCCAGCAGCCTGGTGGGAGAGTCTTCACCCCTCCACTTT,CASSLVGESSPLHF
-,-,TRBV6-5,TRBJ1-3,TGTGCCAGCAGCACAAGACACAGCTCTGGAAACACCATATATTTT,CASSTRHSSGNTIYF
-,-,TRBV4-1,TRBJ2-2,TGCGCCAGCAGCCGACGACTTGCCGTAGCGCCGAACACCGGGGAGCTGTTTTTT,CASSRRLAVAPNTGELFF
TRBD1,once,TRBV5-6,TRBJ1-6,TGTGCCAGCAGCTTGGGACAGGGGGCTTCACCCCTCCACTTT,CASSLGQGASPLHF
TRBD1,-,TRBV5-4,TRBJ1-3,TGTGCCAGCAGCTTGGGAGGGGGCGACGCCGGAAACACCATATATTTT,CASSLGGGDAGNTIYF
-,-,TRBV21-1,TRBJ2-5,TGTGCCAGCAGCAAAGCCCCATGGACGTCCCCGGGGGAGACCCAGTACTTC,CASSKAPWTSPGETQYF
-,few,TRBV27,TRBJ1-6,TGTGCCAGCAGTTTTAGGACTAATAATTCACCCCTCCACTTT,CASSFRTNNSPLHF
-,-,TRBV29-1,TRBJ1-1,TGCAGCGTAAGGATGACAGGCCCGAACACTGAAGCTTTCTTT,CSVRMTGPNTEAFF
TRBD1,-,TRBV28,TRBJ2-1,TGTGCCAGCAGGATATACGGGACAGGGTCCAATGAGCAGTTCTTC,CASRIYGTGSNEQFF